Listed below are T cell receptor beta chains from one sample, sequenced in a study of blood T cell repertoires in COVID-19. Libraries were prepared by immunoSEQ multiplex PCR; TCRdb keeps only in-frame clonotypes and omits some of them. The sample has under 300,000 clones, 88% seen once. What was sequenced was peripheral blood. The receptors come from a woman aged 40-49 years who had recovered from COVID-19. Both conserved end residues are part of each CDR3. The D gene is left open where the match is weak. Rows may omit the clone size; those that give it use once, few, many or a size class.

NA TRBJ2-2 TRBV10-3 NA CAISEFAGGTGELFF TGTGCCATCAGTGAGTTCGCGGGTGGAACCGGGGAGCTGTTTTTT
NA TRBJ1-3 TRBV25-1 TRBD1 CASSPRTGGNTIYF TGTGCCAGCAGTCCCCGGACAGGGGGAAACACCATATATTTT
NA TRBJ2-3 TRBV20-1 TRBD2 CSASGWWGTSGFTDTQYF TGCAGTGCTAGTGGCTGGTGGGGGACTAGCGGATTCACAGATACGCAGTATTTT
NA TRBJ2-2 TRBV12-5 NA CASGKGAGELFF TGTGCTAGTGGCAAGGGGGCCGGGGAGCTGTTTTTT
few TRBJ1-6 TRBV4-2 NA CASSQEGVALGSYNSPLHF TGTGCCAGCAGCCAAGAGGGTGTCGCTCTAGGCTCCTATAATTCACCCCTCCACTTT
NA TRBJ1-1 TRBV7-6 NA CASSSPRGAGNTEAFF TGTGCCAGCAGCTCCCCGCGGGGGGCGGGGAACACTGAAGCTTTCTTT
NA TRBJ1-2 TRBV25-1 NA CASSHGGAGYTF TGTGCCAGCAGCCACGGCGGGGCTGGCTACACCTTC
NA TRBJ2-3 TRBV3-1/TRBV3-2 TRBD2 CASSPLAGGPTDTQYF TGTGCCAGCAGCCCCCTAGCGGGAGGCCCCACAGATACGCAGTATTTT
NA TRBJ1-2 TRBV27 NA CASSSGGGRGYTF TGTGCCAGCAGTTCCGGGGGGGGGCGCGGCTACACCTTC
NA TRBJ1-4 TRBV12-3/TRBV12-4 NA CASSSFGGEKLFF TGTGCCAGCAGTTCTTTCGGGGGGGAAAAACTGTTTTTT
NA TRBJ2-2 TRBV29-1 TRBD2 CSARLTSGNTGELFF TGCAGCGCGCGCCTGACTAGCGGAAACACCGGGGAGCTGTTTTTT
NA TRBJ2-2 TRBV4-1 NA CASRPRAPNTGELFF TGCGCCAGCAGACCCCGCGCACCGAACACCGGGGAGCTGTTTTTT
NA TRBJ2-5 TRBV20-1 TRBD2 CSASGVSASGRLGQETQYF TGCAGTGCTAGTGGGGTGTCGGCTAGCGGGAGGTTGGGTCAAGAGACCCAGTACTTC
NA TRBJ2-6 TRBV19 NA CASRPGSSGANVLTF TGTGCCAGTAGGCCAGGGTCCTCTGGGGCCAACGTCCTGACTTTC